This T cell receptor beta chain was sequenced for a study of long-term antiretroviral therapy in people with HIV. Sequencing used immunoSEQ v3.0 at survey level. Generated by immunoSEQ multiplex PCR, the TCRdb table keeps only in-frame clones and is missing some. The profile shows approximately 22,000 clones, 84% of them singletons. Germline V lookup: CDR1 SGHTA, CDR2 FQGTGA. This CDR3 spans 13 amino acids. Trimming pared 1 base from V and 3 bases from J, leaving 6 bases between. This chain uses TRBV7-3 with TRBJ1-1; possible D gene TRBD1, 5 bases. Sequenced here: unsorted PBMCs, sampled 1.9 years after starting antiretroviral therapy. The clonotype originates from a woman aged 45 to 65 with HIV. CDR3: CASSLMGDTEAFF. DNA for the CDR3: TGTGCCAGCAGCTTAATGGGGGACACTGAAGCTTTCTTT.